The sequence of this T cell receptor beta chain was determined in a study of cytomegalovirus exposure and HLA in healthy donors. Study findings and constraints: The authors reported that TCR beta sequences could predict HLA-A and HLA-B alleles. These predictions were accurate for most subjects in the first cohort.

Germline lookup yields CDR1 SGHDT and CDR2 YYEEEE. V lost 4 bases and J 6 bases, leaving 13 bases between the germline ends. The CDR3 totals 13 residues. About this clone: Its antigen is as yet unknown.

This PCR relied on a set of 60 Vbeta primers and 13 Jbeta primers. Assay used: immunoSEQ multiplex PCR; TCRdb lists only in-frame clones, some missing. The sample has about 82,000 clones, just over 70% seen once; the top ten hold approximately 8.9%. The receptor's source is a man between 60 and 75 years old in good health and CMV-seronegative. The sequenced sample was PBMCs. The V and J genes are TRBV5-6 and TRBJ1-2; D may be TRBD1 (6 bases). CDR3 coding DNA: TGTGCCAGCAGCGATGGAGGGGGGGATGGCTACACCTTC. Its protein is CASSDGGGDGYTF. The full variable domain, rest sourced from reference TRBV5-6 and TRBJ1-2, is DAGVTQSPTHLIKTRGQQVTLRCSPKSGHDTVSWYQQALGQGPQFIFQYYEEEERQRGNFPDRFSGHQFPNYSSELNVNALLLGDSALYLCASSDGGGDGYTFGSGTRLTVV.